The 14 T cell receptor beta chains reported below all come from one sample, sequenced in a study of beta chain features in type 1 diabetes. The investigators reverse transcribed all of the isolated RNA, so they sequenced expressed TCRB transcripts. TCRdb's table, derived via immunoSEQ multiplex PCR, lists solely in-frame clones and lacks some. The data contain fewer than 550,000 clones, about an eighth of them seen just once; the ten biggest clones take up more than 0.045%. Sequenced material: naive CD4+ T cells from blood. These receptors were taken from a woman aged 18-35 years in good health.

The chain carries TRBV28 and TRBJ2-5; TRBD2 aligns across 7 bases. V shed 3 bases and J 10 bases; nucleotides not matched to a gene: 11. CDR1 MDHEN and CDR2 SYDVKM come from the germline V gene. This CDR3 comprises 14 residues. The CDR3 coding sequence is TGTGCCAGCAGTTTGGAGCGGGGTAGGATTGTCCAGTACTTC. Translation: CASSLERGRIVQYF.

This clone was picked up a small number of times. V gene TRBV14 combines with J gene TRBJ2-7; 7 positions match TRBD1. The CDR3 has 15 residues. With V trimmed by 4 bases and J by 2 bases, 8 bases remained unmatched. From germline, CDR1 is SGHDN and CDR2 FVKESK. The CDR3 region has the DNA TGTGCCAGCAGCCCATACGCAGACAGGGCCTACGAGCAGTACTTC. Protein: CASSPYADRAYEQYF.

V is TRBV15 and J is TRBJ1-3, with no clear D. The ends were cut back, 6 bases at V and 4 bases at J, with 13 bases in the middle. The CDR3 totals 14 residues. Germline V gene sequence: CDR1 LNHNV, CDR2 YYDKDF (reference sequence). The CDR3 loop reads CATRPGLSGNTIYF. The CDR3 bases are TGTGCCACCAGGCCCGGGCTCTCGGGAAACACCATATATTTT.

A word on this clone: Different DNA sequences within this sample yield the same CDR3. V gene TRBV18 combines with J gene TRBJ2-1; a weak D match, TRBD1 (5 bases). This CDR3 is built from 14 residues. CDR1 and CDR2 (germline): KGHSH, LQKENI. The V gene lost 2 bases and the J gene lost 5 bases, with 10 bases spanning the gap. CDR3 protein: CASSPLGQDNEQFF. The CDR3 nucleotides are TGTGCCAGCTCACCATTGGGGCAAGACAATGAGCAGTTCTTC.

At least ten counts were recorded for this clone. The chain combines TRBV29-1 with TRBJ2-5, with D possibly matching TRBD1 (5 bases). V was shortened by 5 bases and J by 2 bases, with 9 bases between the two germline ends. The CDR3 totals 12 residues. The germline V gene has CDR1 SQVTM and CDR2 ANQGSEA. The CDR3 DNA follows: TGCAGCGTTCGGGCAGGGCAAGAGACCCAGTACTTC. Protein product: CSVRAGQETQYF. The full variable domain, rest sourced from reference TRBV29-1 and TRBJ2-5, is SAVISQKPSRDICQRGTSLTIQCQVDSQVTMMFWYRQQPGQSLTLIATANQGSEATYESGFVIDKFPISRPNLTFSTLTVSNMSPEDSSIYLCSVRAGQETQYFGPGTRLLVL.

This clone was counted only a few times. The J gene is TRBJ2-2, the V gene TRBV29-1; the match to TRBD2 covers 7 bases. V lost 4 bases, J lost 8 bases, and 4 bases stayed unmatched. The CDR3 loop spans 12 amino acids. Germline CDR1 is SQVTM and CDR2 is ANQGSEA. CDR3 DNA sequence: TGCAGCGTTGCGCGGGGGTATGGGGAGCTGTTTTTT. Its protein product is CSVARGYGELFF.

This clone was observed a handful of times. The chain is built from TRBV18 and TRBJ2-5; 10 bases map to TRBD2. This CDR3 spans 19 amino acids. Looked up from germline, CDR1 is KGHSH and CDR2 is LQKENI. J was trimmed by 1 base and V by 5 bases; bases with no gene match: 16. This CDR3 is CASSLSLQLAGVTQETQYF. Here the CDR3 DNA reads TGTGCCAGCTCATTGTCCCTCCAGCTAGCGGGAGTAACCCAAGAGACCCAGTACTTC.

The sample holds a few counts of this clone. This rearrangement joins TRBV5-5 to TRBJ2-7; tentative D call: TRBD1 (5 bases). CDR3 size: 13 residues. Trimming removed 2 bases from V and 4 bases from J, with 10 bases in between. Looked up from germline, CDR1 is SGHKS and CDR2 is YYEKEE (reference sequence). CDR3 residues: CASSFDRNYEQYF. CDR3 DNA sequence: TGTGCCAGCAGCTTCGACAGAAATTACGAGCAGTACTTC.

This clone was observed a handful of times. The V call is TRBV4-1, the J call TRBJ2-1; 8 nucleotides match TRBD2. In germline, CDR1 is MGHRA, CDR2 YSYEKL. The trim removed 3 bases at V and 9 bases at J, leaving 1 base unmatched. There are 12 residues in the CDR3. DNA of the CDR3: TGCGCCAGCAGCCAGCTAGCGGGTGAGCAGTTCTTC. Protein product: CASSQLAGEQFF.

V gene TRBV5-1 combines with J gene TRBJ2-1; 9 nucleotides line up with TRBD1. The CDR3 length is 15 residues. Per germline, CDR1 SGHRS and CDR2 YFSETQ. Trimming cost V 0 bases and J 6 bases; bases outside gene matches: 4. The CDR3 DNA is TGCGCCAGCAGCTTGGGGACAGGGGCTGGCAATGAGCAGTTCTTC. Translated: CASSLGTGAGNEQFF.

This clone was seen repeatedly, ten times or more. The V call is TRBV10-3, the J call TRBJ2-5; 7 nucleotides align to TRBD2. CDR3 size: 13 residues. Losses at the gene ends were 5 bases for V and 2 bases for J; bases not matched to a gene: 2. The germline V gene has CDR1 ENHRY and CDR2 SYGVKD. The chain's CDR3 is CAISRTSQETQYF. CDR3 sequence (DNA): TGTGCCATCAGTAGGACTAGTCAAGAGACCCAGTACTTC.

This clone was seen a handful of times. The chain uses TRBV30 and TRBJ2-7; no clear D. V gave up 1 base and J gave up 4 bases, with 5 bases separating them. The CDR3 is made up of 11 amino acids. Germline assignment: CDR1 GTSNPN and CDR2 SVGIG (reference sequence). The DNA for the CDR3 is TGTGCCTGGAGTGGGAAGTACGAGCAGTACTTC. It yields the protein CAWSGKYEQYF.

This clone was recorded a few times. This chain uses TRBV29-1 with TRBJ2-2; D unclear. CDR1 is SQVTM, CDR2 ANQGSEA, per germline. The CDR3 totals 15 residues. V was shortened by 5 bases and J by 4 bases, with 17 bases between the two germline ends. The CDR3 region is CSVRQSKTSTGELFF. The CDR3 DNA is TGCAGCGTTCGGCAGTCTAAAACTTCCACCGGGGAGCTGTTTTTT.

The chain joins TRBV4-1 to TRBJ2-5; possible D gene TRBD2, 6 bases. V was pared by 4 bases and J by 5 bases, with 14 bases between. Germline CDR1 reads MGHRA; CDR2 reads YSYEKL. The CDR3 loop spans 14 amino acids. CDR3 loop: CASSPREPGETQYF. The CDR3 DNA sequence: TGCGCCAGCAGCCCGCGGGAACCGGGGGAGACCCAGTACTTC.